Below are 8 T cell receptor beta chains sequenced from a single sample in a study. Adaptor-ligated barcode primers were used to amplify TRBV12-4/TRBJ1-2 clonotypes. TCRdb reprocessed the multiplex PCR reads with MiXCR, giving one entry per CDR3 protein. The repertoire holds some 1,300 distinct CDR3 sequences, with under 30% as singletons. Material for sequencing was naive CD4+ T cells sorted from blood. The sample's subset: naive CD4+ T cells, CD4+CD45RA+CD25-. The receptors come from a female donor with breast cancer.

This clonotype ranks as medium-sized. V gene TRBV12-3 or TRBV12-4 combines with J gene TRBJ1-2; TRBD1 matches 7 bases. CDR3 size: 14 residues. The V gene end was trimmed by 2 bases and the J gene end by 7 bases; junction bases not matched to a gene: 7. The CDR3 coding sequence is TGTGCCAGCAGTTTAAGTGCACAGGGGTTTGGCTACACCTTC. Protein product: CASSLSAQGFGYTF.

This clonotype ranks as large. This chain uses TRBV12-3 or TRBV12-4 with TRBJ1-2; the match to TRBD1 covers 7 bases. The CDR3 spans 14 residues. V was clipped by 6 bases and J by 0 bases; unmatched bases: 4. This CDR3 is CASRPGTANYGYTF. The CDR3 DNA sequence: TGTGCCAGCAGGCCCGGGACAGCTAACTATGGCTACACCTTC.

Within the sample, this clonotype is medium-sized (0.01 to 0.1%). The V and J genes are TRBV12-3 or TRBV12-4 and TRBJ1-2; TRBD1 matches 7 bases. The junction had 3 bases not matched to a gene; V was cut back by 4 bases and J by 4 bases. The CDR3 totals 13 residues. The CDR3 spells CASSWGQIYGYTF. The CDR3 region has the DNA TGTGCCAGCAGTTGGGGACAGATCTATGGCTACACCTTC.

The gene calls are TRBV12-3 or TRBV12-4 and TRBJ1-2; D is possibly TRBD1 (6 bases). Trimming pared 5 bases from V and 4 bases from J, leaving 17 bases between. The CDR3 has 15 residues. The CDR3 region is CASSPGEGAGYGYTF. The CDR3 region has the DNA TGTGCCAGCAGTCCAGGGGAAGGGGCGGGCTATGGCTACACCTTC.

This clonotype is labeled as medium-sized. This chain connects TRBV12-3 or TRBV12-4 to TRBJ1-2; tentatively, D is TRBD1 (6 bases). V dropped 5 bases and J dropped 6 bases, with 13 bases sitting between them. The CDR3 is made up of 13 amino acids. The CDR3 loop is CASSVQGRDGYTF. The CDR3 DNA reads as TGTGCCAGCAGTGTACAGGGACGTGATGGCTACACCTTC.

The V gene is TRBV12-3 or TRBV12-4, the J gene TRBJ1-2; D is uncertain. V dropped 3 bases and J dropped 8 bases, with 13 bases sitting between them. CDR3 length: 13 amino acids. The CDR3 sequence is CASSFMGLWGYTF. The CDR3 coding sequence is TGTGCCAGCAGTTTTATGGGGTTGTGGGGCTACACCTTC.

This clonotype is judged large. The V and J genes are TRBV12-3 or TRBV12-4 and TRBJ1-2, with no clear D. V was shortened by 0 bases and J by 5 bases, with 7 bases between the two germline ends. The CDR3 contains 13 residues. CDR3 sequence: CASSLALGYGYTF. The CDR3 DNA reads as TGTGCCAGCAGTTTAGCGCTGGGGTATGGCTACACCTTC.

This clonotype is large. This rearrangement joins TRBV12-3 or TRBV12-4 to TRBJ1-2; TRBD1 matches 8 bases. The CDR3 is made up of 12 amino acids. The V and J ends lost 8 bases and 5 bases, in that order; junction bases with no gene match: 4. Written as DNA, the CDR3 is TGTGCCAGCGGACAGGGCGCTTATGGCTACACCTTC. Translating it yields CASGQGAYGYTF.